The T cell receptor beta chain described here comes from a study of OX40 agonist ivuxolimab in advanced cancers. V was clipped by 11 bases and J by 3 bases, with 15 bases between them. CDR1 SGHVS and CDR2 FNYEAQ come from the germline V gene. This CDR3 is 13 amino acids long. It was autoimmune disease history or systemic immunosuppression that excluded patients. To note about this clone: Its antigen is not known.

Study-wide findings and caveats: Clones of CD4+ and CD8+ blood T cells grew by week 6 at doses of 0.1 to 3.0 mg/kg. Also showing low normalized T-cell clonal expansion were some of the nonresponders.

Clones were read by immunoSEQ multiplex PCR, and TCRdb kept only the in-frame ones, dropping some. This sample has about 45,000 clones, with 70% to 85% found just once. The rearrangement uses TRBV7-6 and TRBJ2-3, with D maybe TRBD1 (5 bases). The origin of this receptor is an adult with an advanced solid tumor such as melanoma, head and neck, liver or kidney cancer. Sequencing used CD4+ or CD8+ T cells sorted from blood, obtained in a trial of the OX40 agonist ivuxolimab. This CDR3 reads CASSGAGTDTQYF. CDR3 sequence (DNA): TGTGCCTCAAGTGGAGCAGGGACAGATACGCAGTATTTT. Based on the CDR3 plus reference TRBV7-6 and TRBJ2-3, the full variable domain is GAGVSQSPRYKVTKRGQDVALRCDPISGHVSLYWYRQALGQGPEFLTYFNYEAQQDKSGLPNDRFSAERPEGSISTLTIQRTEQRDSAMYRCASSGAGTDTQYFGPGTRLTVL.